The source of this T cell receptor (beta chain) is a study of blood T cells in healthy people across ages. CDR1 SGDLS and CDR2 YYNGEE come from the germline V gene. V was shortened by 4 bases and J by 3 bases, with 15 bases between the two germline ends. The CDR3 runs 15 residues. This clonotype was seen more than once but under ten times. A sample-barcoded 5' primer and a J-beta primer mix were used in a second PCR of about 7 to 12 cycles. Tags on each cDNA molecule came from a template-switch adaptor with 12 random nucleotides. TCRdb reanalysed the 5' RACE reads using MiXCR and keeps one entry per CDR3 protein. The sample comprises about 900,000 distinct CDR3 sequences, about 59% of which are singletons, and approximately 30% rests with the top ten.

V and J are TRBV9 and TRBJ2-3; D is perhaps TRBD1 (6 bases). This TCR was sampled from a man aged 25-45 years in good health. The sequencing sample was made of blood. The CDR3 here is CASSSRAGQTDTQYF. Written as DNA, the CDR3 is TGTGCCAGCAGCTCCCGGGCCGGACAGACAGATACGCAGTATTTT.